Reported below is one T cell receptor (beta chain). This sample was taken from a study of control samples from healthy donors and cancer patients. Germline-derived CDR1 and CDR2 are MDHEN and SYDVKM. V gave up 5 bases and J gave up 4 bases, with 20 bases separating them. The CDR3 covers 16 residues. The protocol was immunoSEQ multiplex PCR, while the TCRdb copy is restricted to in-frame clones and leaves out a portion. This table holds 200,000 to 250,000 clones, 85% to 95% found once. Source material: blood. The chain joins TRBV28 to TRBJ1-2; D ambiguous. This TCR derives from a man aged 45-60 years in good health. The CDR3, as DNA: TGTGCCAGCAGTCTCCCACAGCGATCCCTAGTCTATGGCTACACCTTC. It yields the protein CASSLPQRSLVYGYTF.